One sample yielded the 24 T cell receptor beta chains listed below, sequenced in a study of T cell responses to AZD1222 COVID-19 vaccine. Repertoires were generated with immunoSEQ multiplex PCR, while TCRdb's copy carries only in-frame clones and drops some. The table has about 120,000 clones, 85% to 95% seen once. The sequenced sample was peripheral blood, obtained 28 days after the second AZD1222 dose. Receptor source: an adult who received the AZD1222 COVID-19 vaccine.

This clone came up once. J is TRBJ2-2 and V is TRBV12-5; D not certain. The ends were cut back, 0 bases at V and 6 bases at J, with 5 bases in the middle. The CDR3 loop spans 13 amino acids. The germline V gene encodes CDR1 LGHNT and CDR2 FRNRAP. The CDR3 loop reads CASGLVLSGELFF. The DNA for the CDR3 is TGTGCTAGTGGTTTGGTACTATCCGGGGAGCTGTTTTTT.

Worth noting for this clone: Sequence at one end of the junction differs from germline and may be a read error. The chain has TRBV4-3 and TRBJ2-1; maybe TRBD2 (6 bases). There are 14 residues in the CDR3. Per germline, CDR1 LGHNA and CDR2 YSLEER. The CDR3 DNA follows: TGCGCCAGCAGCCCCCGGGACTCCGACAATGAGCAGTTCTTC. The encoded protein is CASSPRDSDNEQFF.

The V and J genes are TRBV27 and TRBJ2-3, with 8 bases matching TRBD2. The V gene end was trimmed by 5 bases and the J gene end by 0 bases; junction bases not matched to a gene: 7. Germline lookup yields CDR1 MNHEY and CDR2 SMNVEV (reference sequence). CDR3 length equals 16 residues. CDR3: CASSASGSRSTDTQYF. The CDR3 coding sequence is TGTGCCAGCAGTGCCAGCGGGAGCAGGAGCACAGATACGCAGTATTTT.

The CDR3 reads CASSTRTANAEAFF. The CDR3 DNA sequence: TGTGCCAGCAGTACACGGACAGCTAACGCTGAAGCTTTCTTT. The J gene is TRBJ1-1, the V gene TRBV6-5, with a tentative D call TRBD1 (6 bases). This CDR3 contains 14 residues. Trimming stripped 5 bases from V and 6 bases from J, with 16 bases between. Germline loops: CDR1 MNHEY, CDR2 SVGAGI.

This chain joins TRBV12-3 or TRBV12-4 and TRBJ2-3; 9 nucleotides align to TRBD2. The CDR3 loop spans 12 amino acids. The ends lost 7 bases at V and 9 bases at J; junction bases unmatched: 5. The CDR3 nucleotides read TGTGCCAGCATCCTTAGCGGGAGCACGCAGTATTTT. It is translated as CASILSGSTQYF.

The chain carries TRBV14 and TRBJ1-4; the match to TRBD1 covers 8 bases. Looked up from germline, CDR1 is SGHDN and CDR2 is FVKESK. Trimming removed 3 bases from V and 5 bases from J; junction bases left unmatched: 8. This CDR3 is built from 16 residues. CDR3 protein: CASSHYGQGQNEKLFF. CDR3 nucleotides: TGTGCCAGCAGCCACTACGGACAGGGACAAAATGAAAAACTGTTTTTT.

The CDR3 loop reads CASSPTGQKQPQHF. CDR3 bases: TGTGCCAGCTCACCGACAGGGCAGAAGCAGCCCCAGCATTTT. J is TRBJ1-5 and V is TRBV18; 7 bases fit TRBD1. The CDR3 extends over 14 amino acids. With V trimmed by 3 bases and J by 7 bases, 6 bases remained unmatched. Germline-derived CDR1 and CDR2 are KGHSH and LQKENI.

V and J are TRBV5-7 and TRBJ1-5; 10 positions agree with TRBD1. TRBV5-7 is assigned to the ORF class and has an uncertain function. CDR3 size: 18 residues. J lost 2 bases, V lost 4 bases, and 12 bases had no gene match. The CDR3 coding sequence is TGTGCCAGCAGCCATCCAAAGACAGGGGGCTCGGGCAATCAGCCCCAGCATTTT. This translates into CASSHPKTGGSGNQPQHF.

This chain links TRBV4-1 with TRBJ2-5; D call uncertain. Germline V gene data show CDR1 as MGHRA and CDR2 as YSYEKL. V lost 3 bases to trimming and J lost 2 bases, with 13 bases between them. CDR3 length: 15 residues. Here the CDR3 DNA reads TGCGCCAGCAGCCAGGATCGCGAGCTGCAAGAGACCCAGTACTTC. It encodes CASSQDRELQETQYF.

The CDR3: CATRGVQGYEQYF. The CDR3 nucleotides are TGTGCCACCCGGGGGGTGCAGGGCTACGAGCAGTACTTC. This chain links TRBV27 with TRBJ2-7; 7 bases are a match to TRBD2. This CDR3 is built from 13 residues. V shed 10 bases, J shed 3 bases, and the junction held 9 bases outside the gene matches. Germline V gene data show CDR1 as MNHEY and CDR2 as SMNVEV (reference sequence).

The gene calls are TRBV5-1 and TRBJ2-1; 8 bases agree with TRBD1. With 3 bases clipped from V and 5 bases from J, the junction kept 1 base outside the gene matches. The CDR3 runs 13 residues. The germline V gene has CDR1 SGHRS and CDR2 YFSETQ. CDR3 coding DNA: TGCGCCAGCAGCTGGACAGGGAACAATGAGCAGTTCTTC. Its protein product is CASSWTGNNEQFF.

The chain uses TRBV23-1 and TRBJ1-4; D possibly corresponds to TRBD1 (5 bases). TRBV23-1 belongs to the ORF category, with a function that is uncertain. V was clipped by 4 bases and J by 0 bases, with 21 bases between them. The CDR3 has 19 residues. The CDR3 spells CASSPRAGRRGATNEKLFF. The CDR3 bases are TGCGCCAGCAGTCCTCGAGCAGGGCGGCGGGGCGCAACTAATGAAAAACTGTTTTTT.

The CDR3 region has the DNA TGTGCCAGCAGCCAAAGACGCGGGACAAACAATGAGCAGTTCTTC. This encodes CASSQRRGTNNEQFF. The chain couples TRBV5-4 to TRBJ2-1; D possibly uses TRBD1 or TRBD2 (6 bases each). Germline V lookup: CDR1 SGHNT, CDR2 YYREEE (reference sequence). Trimming removed 4 bases at V and 5 bases at J, with 16 bases between. There are 15 residues in the CDR3.

The chain employs TRBV9 and TRBJ2-6; D unclear. This CDR3 region has 14 residues. Germline V gene data show CDR1 as SGDLS and CDR2 as YYNGEE. V lost 4 bases, J lost 4 bases, and 9 bases lay in between. As DNA, the CDR3 is TGTGCCAGCAGCCCCCCCCGGGGGGCCAACGTCCTGACTTTC. This codes for CASSPPRGANVLTF.

The rearrangement uses TRBV27 and TRBJ1-1; 8 nucleotides match TRBD1. Germline lookup yields CDR1 MNHEY and CDR2 SMNVEV (reference sequence). This CDR3 has 15 residues. The V and J ends lost 8 bases and 5 bases, in that order; junction bases with no gene match: 13. The CDR3 region is CASSSSQGAGTEAFF. The DNA of the CDR3 is TGTGCCAGCTCTAGTAGTCAGGGGGCGGGTACTGAAGCTTTCTTT.

J is TRBJ2-3 and V is TRBV29-1; TRBD2 aligns across 7 bases. CDR3 length equals 14 residues. Germline V lookup: CDR1 SQVTM, CDR2 ANQGSEA. Unmatched junction bases numbered 17, after V lost 8 bases and J lost 9 bases. CDR3 sequence reads: CSTSFIAGEGTQYF. DNA of the CDR3: TGCAGCACCTCGTTCATCGCGGGAGAGGGCACGCAGTATTTT.

The sample holds one count of this clone. J is TRBJ2-7 and V is TRBV30; D remains ambiguous. Trimming pared 0 bases from V and 6 bases from J, leaving 6 bases between. Per the germline V gene, CDR1 is GTSNPN and CDR2 is SVGIG (reference sequence). The CDR3 loop spans 11 amino acids. CDR3 nucleotide sequence: TGTGCCTGGAGTGTAATGAGCGAGCAGTACTTC. Translation: CAWSVMSEQYF.

This clone has a handful of counts. The chain carries TRBV19 and TRBJ1-5, with D perhaps TRBD1 (5 bases). CDR1 is LNHDA, CDR2 SQIVND, per germline (reference sequence). V shed 5 bases and J shed 5 bases, with 10 bases lying between them. The CDR3 covers 13 residues. In DNA, the CDR3 is TGTGCCAGTAGTGGGGGAAGCTATCAGCCCCAGCATTTT. Protein: CASSGGSYQPQHF.

The chain combines TRBV3-1 (or the pseudogene TRBV3-2) with TRBJ2-1; 10 nucleotides line up with TRBD2. There are 15 residues in the CDR3. The germline CDR1 and CDR2 sequences are LGHDT and YNNKEL (reference sequence). V was pared by 0 bases and J by 7 bases, with 3 bases of the junction left unmatched. CDR3 in amino acids: CASSQEKLAGNEQFF. CDR3 nucleotide sequence: TGTGCCAGCAGCCAAGAGAAACTAGCGGGGAATGAGCAGTTCTTC.

This sequence joins TRBV5-1 and TRBJ2-1; 11 bases are shared with TRBD2. Unmatched junction bases numbered 5, after V lost 1 base and J lost 5 bases. From germline, CDR1 is SGHRS and CDR2 YFSETQ. CDR3 size: 16 residues. CDR3 in amino acids: CASSLIGTSGHNEQFF. In nucleotides, the CDR3 is TGCGCCAGCAGCTTGATCGGGACTAGCGGACACAATGAGCAGTTCTTC.

The chain employs TRBV19 and TRBJ1-1, with D perhaps TRBD1 (6 bases). Germline CDR1 is LNHDA and CDR2 is SQIVND (reference sequence). This CDR3 comprises 13 residues. With 3 bases removed from V and 7 bases from J, the gap between germline ends came to 12 bases. The CDR3 sequence is CASSIGRGYEAFF. The CDR3 DNA reads as TGTGCCAGTAGTATCGGCAGGGGATATGAAGCTTTCTTT. Filled out from reference TRBV19 and TRBJ1-1, the complete variable domain reads DGGITQSPKYLFRKEGQNVTLSCEQNLNHDAMYWYRQDPGQGLRLIYYSQIVNDFQKGDIAEGYSVSREKKESFPLTVTSAQKNPTAFYLCASSIGRGYEAFFGQGTRLTVV.

The CDR3 spells CASSPTPRSPIETQYF. CDR3 DNA: TGTGCCAGCTCACCGACCCCGCGCTCCCCAATAGAGACCCAGTACTTC. J is TRBJ2-5 and V is TRBV18; D remains unclear. This CDR3 has 16 amino acids. Germline-derived CDR1 and CDR2 are KGHSH and LQKENI. V was cut by 3 bases and J by 4 bases, with 18 bases left in between.

The chain employs TRBV29-1 and TRBJ1-1; no clear D. CDR3 length: 12 residues. Trimming removed 4 bases at V and 3 bases at J, with 9 bases between. CDR1 is SQVTM and CDR2 is ANQGSEA in the germline V gene. This CDR3 is CSVAGADTEAFF. The CDR3 nucleotides read TGCAGCGTTGCAGGAGCGGACACTGAAGCTTTCTTT.

The CDR3 sequence is CASSPFPSQETQYF. The CDR3 DNA follows: TGTGCCAGCTCACCATTCCCCTCTCAAGAGACCCAGTACTTC. The chain uses TRBV18 and TRBJ2-5; no reliable D call. This CDR3 is 14 amino acids long. V was cut by 2 bases and J by 2 bases, with 9 bases left in between. The V gene's germline CDR1 is KGHSH and CDR2 LQKENI.